This T cell receptor beta chain derives from a study of blood T cell repertoires in COVID-19. CDR3 length equals 16 residues. Germline V gene lookup returns CDR1 KGHDR and CDR2 SFDVKD. V dropped 4 bases and J dropped 3; count of bases not matched to a gene: 8. Enrolled through a virtual design, the participants were between about 18 and 100 years of age and came from approximately 25 US areas. As processed by the authors: Nucleated cell number was recorded as an estimate derived from reference gene primer amplification. Produced via immunoSEQ multiplex PCR; TCRdb's table is partial and in-frame only. V and J calls and clone size are as listed in that table; D and trimming were resolved from the DNA. The table records fewer than 350,000 clones, 89% of them present only once.

The sample was PBMCs or T cells enriched from blood (not recorded which). V is TRBV24-1 and J is TRBJ2-5, with 9 bases lining up with TRBD1. The TCR originated in a woman aged 40 to 55 who had recovered from COVID-19. The CDR3 here is CATSDPTGTGKETQYF. Here the CDR3 DNA reads TGTGCCACCAGTGACCCCACCGGGACAGGGAAAGAGACCCAGTACTTC.